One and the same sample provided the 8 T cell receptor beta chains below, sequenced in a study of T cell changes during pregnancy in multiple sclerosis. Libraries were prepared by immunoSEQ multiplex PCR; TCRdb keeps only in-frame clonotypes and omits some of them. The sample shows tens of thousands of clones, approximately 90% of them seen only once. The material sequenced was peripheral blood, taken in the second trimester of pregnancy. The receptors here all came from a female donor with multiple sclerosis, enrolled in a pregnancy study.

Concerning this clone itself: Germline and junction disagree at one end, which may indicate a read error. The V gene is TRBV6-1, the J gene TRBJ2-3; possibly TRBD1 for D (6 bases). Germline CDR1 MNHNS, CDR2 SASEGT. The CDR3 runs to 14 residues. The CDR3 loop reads CASSEGGGTDTQYF. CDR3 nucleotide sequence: TGTGCCAGCAGCGAAGGGGGAGGCACAGATACGCAGTATTTT.

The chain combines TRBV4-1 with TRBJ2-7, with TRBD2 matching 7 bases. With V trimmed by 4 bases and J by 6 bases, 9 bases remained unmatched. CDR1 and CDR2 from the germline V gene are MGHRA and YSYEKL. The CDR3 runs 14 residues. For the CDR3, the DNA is TGCGCCAGCAGCCCTCCGGGCGGGGGAGTCGAGCAGTACTTC. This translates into CASSPPGGGVEQYF.

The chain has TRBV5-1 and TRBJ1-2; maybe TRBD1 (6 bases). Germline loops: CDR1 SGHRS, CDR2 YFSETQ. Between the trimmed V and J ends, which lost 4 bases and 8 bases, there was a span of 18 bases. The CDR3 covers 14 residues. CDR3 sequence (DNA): TGCGCCAGCAGCCCCGGAGGGGGGGGGAGCGGCTACACCTTC. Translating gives CASSPGGGGSGYTF.

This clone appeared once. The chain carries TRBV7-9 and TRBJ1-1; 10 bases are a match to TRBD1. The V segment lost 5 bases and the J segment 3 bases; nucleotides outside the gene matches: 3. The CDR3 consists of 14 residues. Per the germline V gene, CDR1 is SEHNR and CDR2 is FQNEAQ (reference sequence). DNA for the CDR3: TGTGCCAGCAGCGGACAGGGGGATTACACTGAAGCTTTCTTT. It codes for CASSGQGDYTEAFF. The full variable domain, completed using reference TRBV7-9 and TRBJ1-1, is DTGVSQNPRHKITKRGQNVTFRCDPISEHNRLYWYRQTLGQGPEFLTYFQNEAQLEKSRLLSDRFSAERPKGSFSTLEIQRTEQGDSAMYLCASSGQGDYTEAFFGQGTRLTVV.

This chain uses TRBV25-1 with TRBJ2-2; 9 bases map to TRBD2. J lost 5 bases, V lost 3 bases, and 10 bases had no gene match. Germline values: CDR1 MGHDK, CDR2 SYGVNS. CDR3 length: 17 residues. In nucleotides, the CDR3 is TGTGCCAGCAGTGATATGAAGCGGGGGGTCTCGACCGGGGAGCTGTTTTTT. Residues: CASSDMKRGVSTGELFF. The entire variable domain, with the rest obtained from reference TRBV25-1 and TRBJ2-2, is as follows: EADIYQTPRYLVIGTGKKITLECSQTMGHDKMYWYQQDPGMELHLIHYSYGVNSTEKGDLSSESTVSRIRTEHFPLTLESARPSHTSQYLCASSDMKRGVSTGELFFGEGSRLTVL.

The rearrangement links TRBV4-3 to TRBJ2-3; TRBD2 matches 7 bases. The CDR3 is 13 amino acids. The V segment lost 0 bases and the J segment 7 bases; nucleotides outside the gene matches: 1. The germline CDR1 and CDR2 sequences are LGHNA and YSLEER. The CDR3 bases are TGCGCCAGCAGCCAAGAAGCGGGGAATACGCAGTATTTT. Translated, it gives CASSQEAGNTQYF.

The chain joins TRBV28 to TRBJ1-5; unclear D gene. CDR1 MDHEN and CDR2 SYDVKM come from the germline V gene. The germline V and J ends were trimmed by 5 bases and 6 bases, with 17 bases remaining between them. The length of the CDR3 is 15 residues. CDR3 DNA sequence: TGTGCCAGCAGTCCTCCGGGATCTAACAGTCAGCCCCAGCATTTT. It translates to CASSPPGSNSQPQHF.

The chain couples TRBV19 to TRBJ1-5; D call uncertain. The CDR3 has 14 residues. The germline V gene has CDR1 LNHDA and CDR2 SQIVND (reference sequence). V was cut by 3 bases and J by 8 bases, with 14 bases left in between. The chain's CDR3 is CASSMDSEAKPQHF. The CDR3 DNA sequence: TGTGCCAGTAGTATGGACTCGGAGGCCAAGCCCCAGCATTTT.